One sample yielded the 2 T cell receptor beta chains listed below, sequenced in a study of T cell changes during pregnancy in multiple sclerosis. Only in-frame clones appear in the TCRdb table, and some are missing; sequencing was by immunoSEQ multiplex PCR. The repertoire includes more than 55,000 clones, 91% of them detected once, and around 2.2% sits in the top ten. The sequences come from peripheral blood, collected in the third trimester of pregnancy. Receptor source: a female donor in good health, enrolled as a control in a pregnancy study.

The J gene is TRBJ1-6, the V gene TRBV10-3, with 9 bases aligning to TRBD1. CDR1 is ENHRY and CDR2 is SYGVKD in the germline V gene. After removal of 11 bases from V and 7 bases from J, the junction contained 18 bases not matched to a gene. There are 17 residues in the CDR3. The CDR3 DNA is TGTGCCGCCCGGACAGGGGCGGTTAATGCGGGAAATTCACCCCTCCACTTT. This encodes CAARTGAVNAGNSPLHF.

Turning to this clone: A junction end diverges from the germline sequence, so it may reflect a read error. The CDR3 region has the DNA TGTGCCAGCAGCGTCGCGGCACAGGGGGCGAATACCGGGGAGCTGTTTTTT. Translating it yields CASSVAAQGANTGELFF. V is TRBV9 and J is TRBJ2-2, with 9 bases aligning to TRBD1. From germline, CDR1 is SGDLS and CDR2 YYNGEE. This CDR3 is built from 17 residues.